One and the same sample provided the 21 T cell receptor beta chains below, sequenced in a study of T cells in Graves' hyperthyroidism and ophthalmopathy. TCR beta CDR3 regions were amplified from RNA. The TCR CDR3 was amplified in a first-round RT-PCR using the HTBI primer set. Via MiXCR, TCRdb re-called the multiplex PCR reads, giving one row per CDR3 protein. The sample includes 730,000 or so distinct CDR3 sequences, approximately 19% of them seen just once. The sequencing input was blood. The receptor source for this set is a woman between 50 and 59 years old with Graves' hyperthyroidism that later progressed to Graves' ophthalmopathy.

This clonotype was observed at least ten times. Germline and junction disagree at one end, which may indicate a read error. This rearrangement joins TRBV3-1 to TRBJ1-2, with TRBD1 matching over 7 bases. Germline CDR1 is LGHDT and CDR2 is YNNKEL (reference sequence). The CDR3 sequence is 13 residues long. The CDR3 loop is CASRQDRDYGYTF. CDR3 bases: TGTGCCAGCAGGCAAGACAGGGACTATGGCTACACCTTC.

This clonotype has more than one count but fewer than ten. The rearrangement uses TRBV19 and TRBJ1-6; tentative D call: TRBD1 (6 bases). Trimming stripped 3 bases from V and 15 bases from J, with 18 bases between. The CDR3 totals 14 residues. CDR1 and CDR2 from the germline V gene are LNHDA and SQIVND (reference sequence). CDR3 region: CASSISGPPRGLHF. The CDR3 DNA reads TGTGCCAGTAGTATCTCCGGGCCACCCAGGGGCCTCCACTTT.

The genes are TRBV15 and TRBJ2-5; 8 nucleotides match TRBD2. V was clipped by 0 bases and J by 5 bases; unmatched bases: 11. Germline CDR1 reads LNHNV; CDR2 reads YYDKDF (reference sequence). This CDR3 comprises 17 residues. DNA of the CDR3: TGTGCCACCAGCAGAGATCGCGGGACGGGGGGGCGGGAGACCCAGTACTTC. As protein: CATSRDRGTGGRETQYF. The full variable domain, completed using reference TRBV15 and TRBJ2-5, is DAMVIQNPRYQVTQFGKPVTLSCSQTLNHNVMYWYQQKSSQAPKLLFHYYDKDFNNEADTPDNFQSRRPNTSFCFLDIRSPGLGDTAMYLCATSRDRGTGGRETQYFGPGTRLLVL.

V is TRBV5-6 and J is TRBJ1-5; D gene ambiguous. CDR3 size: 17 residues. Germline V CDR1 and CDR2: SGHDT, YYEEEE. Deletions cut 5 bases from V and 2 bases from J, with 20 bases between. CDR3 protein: CASRLWGSGLGNQPQHF. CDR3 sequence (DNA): TGTGCCAGCAGACTGTGGGGTAGTGGATTGGGCAATCAGCCCCAGCATTTT.

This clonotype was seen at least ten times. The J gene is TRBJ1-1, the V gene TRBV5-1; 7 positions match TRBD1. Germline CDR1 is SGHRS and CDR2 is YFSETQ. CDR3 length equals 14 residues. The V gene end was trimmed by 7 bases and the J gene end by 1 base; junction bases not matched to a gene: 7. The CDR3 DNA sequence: TGCGCCAGCCTACCCGGGACAGCGAACACTGAAGCTTTCTTT. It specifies CASLPGTANTEAFF.

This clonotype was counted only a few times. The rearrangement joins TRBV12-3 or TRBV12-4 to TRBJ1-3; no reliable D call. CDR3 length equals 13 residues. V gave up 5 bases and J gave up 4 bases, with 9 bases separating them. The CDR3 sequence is CASSPPGGNTIYF. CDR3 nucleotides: TGTGCCAGCAGTCCTCCTGGAGGAAACACCATATATTTT.

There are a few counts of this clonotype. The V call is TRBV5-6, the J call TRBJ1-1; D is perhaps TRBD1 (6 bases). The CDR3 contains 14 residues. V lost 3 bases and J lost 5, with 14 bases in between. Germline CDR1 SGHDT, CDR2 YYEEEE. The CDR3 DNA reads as TGTGCCAGCAGCTCCCTCAGGGGAAGTACTGAAGCTTTCTTT. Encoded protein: CASSSLRGSTEAFF.

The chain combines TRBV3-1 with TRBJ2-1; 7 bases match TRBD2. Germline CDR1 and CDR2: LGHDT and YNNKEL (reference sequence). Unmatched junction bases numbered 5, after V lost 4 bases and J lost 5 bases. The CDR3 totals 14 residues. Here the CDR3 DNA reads TGTGCCAGCAGCCGGCTAGCGGAAAACAATGAGCAGTTCTTC. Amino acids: CASSRLAENNEQFF.

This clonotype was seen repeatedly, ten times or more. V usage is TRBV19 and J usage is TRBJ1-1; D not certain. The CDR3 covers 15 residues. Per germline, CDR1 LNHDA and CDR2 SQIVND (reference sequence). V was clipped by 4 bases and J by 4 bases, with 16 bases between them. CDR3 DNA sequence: TGTGCCAGTAGTAGCATGGTCCCACCGGGCACTGAAGCTTTCTTT. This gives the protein CASSSMVPPGTEAFF.

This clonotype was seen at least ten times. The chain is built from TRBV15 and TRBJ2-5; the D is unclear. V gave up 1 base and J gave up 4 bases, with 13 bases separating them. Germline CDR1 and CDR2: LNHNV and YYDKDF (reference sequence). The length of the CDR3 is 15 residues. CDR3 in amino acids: CATSRGLGSGETQYF. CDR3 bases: TGTGCCACCAGCAGAGGCTTGGGAAGTGGAGAGACCCAGTACTTC.

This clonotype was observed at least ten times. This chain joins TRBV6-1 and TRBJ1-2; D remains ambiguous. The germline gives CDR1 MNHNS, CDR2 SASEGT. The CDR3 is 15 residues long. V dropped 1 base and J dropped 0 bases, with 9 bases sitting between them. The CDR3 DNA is TGTGCCAGCAGTGAAGAGAGCCCTACTAACTATGGCTACACCTTC. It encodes CASSEESPTNYGYTF.

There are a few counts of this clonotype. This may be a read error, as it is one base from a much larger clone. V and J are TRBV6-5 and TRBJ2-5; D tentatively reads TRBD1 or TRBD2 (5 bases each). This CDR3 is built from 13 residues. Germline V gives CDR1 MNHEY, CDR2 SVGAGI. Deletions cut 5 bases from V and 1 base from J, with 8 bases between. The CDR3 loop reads CASSRDVQETQYF. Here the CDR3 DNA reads TGTGCCAGCAGTCGGGACGTCCAAGAGACCCAGTACTTC.

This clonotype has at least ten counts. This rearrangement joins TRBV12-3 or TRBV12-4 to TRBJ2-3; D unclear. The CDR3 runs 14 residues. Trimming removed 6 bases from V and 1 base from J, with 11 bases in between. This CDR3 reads CASSPTFRTDTQYF. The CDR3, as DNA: TGTGCCAGCAGCCCGACATTCCGCACAGATACGCAGTATTTT.

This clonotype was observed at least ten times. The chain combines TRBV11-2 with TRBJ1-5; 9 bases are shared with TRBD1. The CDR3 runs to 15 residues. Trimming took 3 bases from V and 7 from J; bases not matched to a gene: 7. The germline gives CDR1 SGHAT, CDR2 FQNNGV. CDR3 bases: TGTGCCAGCAGCTTCACAGGGGGCCGAGGGCAGCCCCAGCATTTT. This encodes CASSFTGGRGQPQHF.

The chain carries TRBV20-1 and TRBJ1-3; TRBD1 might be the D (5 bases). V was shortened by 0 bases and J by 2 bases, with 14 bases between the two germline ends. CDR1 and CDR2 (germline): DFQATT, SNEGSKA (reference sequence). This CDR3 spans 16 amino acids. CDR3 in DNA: TGCAGTGCTAGAGATTTGGGGGGTTATGCTGGAAACACCATATATTTT. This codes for CSARDLGGYAGNTIYF.

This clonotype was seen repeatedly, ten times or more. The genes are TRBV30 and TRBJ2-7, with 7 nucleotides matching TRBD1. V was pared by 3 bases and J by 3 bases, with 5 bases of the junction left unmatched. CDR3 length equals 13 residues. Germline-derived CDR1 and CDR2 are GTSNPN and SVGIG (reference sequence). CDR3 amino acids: CAWRQGNVYEQYF. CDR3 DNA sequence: TGTGCCTGGAGACAGGGGAATGTCTACGAGCAGTACTTC.

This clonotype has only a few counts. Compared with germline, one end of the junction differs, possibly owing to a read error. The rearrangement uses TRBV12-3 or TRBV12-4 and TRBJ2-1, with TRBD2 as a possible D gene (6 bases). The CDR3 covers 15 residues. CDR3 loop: CVSSPLGTGRNEQFF. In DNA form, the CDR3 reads TGTGTCAGCAGTCCCTTAGGGACTGGGCGCAATGAGCAGTTCTTC.

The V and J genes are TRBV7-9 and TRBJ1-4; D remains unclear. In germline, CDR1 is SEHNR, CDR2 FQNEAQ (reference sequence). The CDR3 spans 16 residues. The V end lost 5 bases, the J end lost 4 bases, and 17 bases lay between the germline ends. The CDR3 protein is CASSTMDLNGNEKLFF. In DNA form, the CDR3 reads TGTGCCAGCAGCACAATGGACCTGAACGGTAATGAAAAACTGTTTTTT. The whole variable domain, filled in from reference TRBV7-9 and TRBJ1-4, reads DTGVSQNPRHKITKRGQNVTFRCDPISEHNRLYWYRQTLGQGPEFLTYFQNEAQLEKSRLLSDRFSAERPKGSFSTLEIQRTEQGDSAMYLCASSTMDLNGNEKLFFGSGTQLSVL.

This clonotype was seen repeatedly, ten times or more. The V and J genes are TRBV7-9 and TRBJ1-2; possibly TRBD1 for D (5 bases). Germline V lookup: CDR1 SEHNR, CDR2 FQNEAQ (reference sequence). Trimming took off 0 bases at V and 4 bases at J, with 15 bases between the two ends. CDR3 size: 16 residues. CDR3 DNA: TGTGCCAGCAGCTTAGCGGGGGGTACCGGTAGCTATGGCTACACCTTC. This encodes CASSLAGGTGSYGYTF.

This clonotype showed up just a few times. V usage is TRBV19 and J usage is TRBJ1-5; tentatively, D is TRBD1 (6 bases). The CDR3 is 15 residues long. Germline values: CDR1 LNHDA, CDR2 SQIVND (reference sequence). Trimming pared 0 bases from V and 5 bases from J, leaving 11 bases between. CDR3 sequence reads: CASSIDHRDHQPQHF. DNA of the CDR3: TGTGCCAGTAGTATAGATCACAGGGATCATCAGCCCCAGCATTTT.

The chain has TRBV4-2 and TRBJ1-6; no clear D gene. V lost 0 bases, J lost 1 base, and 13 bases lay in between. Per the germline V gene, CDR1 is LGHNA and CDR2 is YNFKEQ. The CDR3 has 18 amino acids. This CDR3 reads CASSQEIGEGSYNSPLHF. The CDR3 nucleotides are TGTGCCAGCAGCCAAGAGATTGGGGAGGGTTCCTATAATTCACCCCTCCACTTT.